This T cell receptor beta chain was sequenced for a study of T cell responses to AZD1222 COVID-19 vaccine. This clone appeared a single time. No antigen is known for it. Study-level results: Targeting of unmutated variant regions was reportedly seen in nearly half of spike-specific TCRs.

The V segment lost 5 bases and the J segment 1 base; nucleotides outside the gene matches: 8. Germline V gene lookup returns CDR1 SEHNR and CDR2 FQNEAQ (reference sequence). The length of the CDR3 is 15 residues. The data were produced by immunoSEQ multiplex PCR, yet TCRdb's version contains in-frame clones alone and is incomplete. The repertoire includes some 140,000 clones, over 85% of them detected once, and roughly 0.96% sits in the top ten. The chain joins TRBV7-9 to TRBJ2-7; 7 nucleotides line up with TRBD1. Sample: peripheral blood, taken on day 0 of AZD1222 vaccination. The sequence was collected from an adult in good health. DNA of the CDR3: TGTGCCAGCAGCATGACAGGGATGAGGTCCTACGAGCAGTACTTC. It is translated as CASSMTGMRSYEQYF.